The clone carrying this TCR beta chain was seen ten or more times. Its antigen is undetermined. The CDR3 sequence is 13 residues long. CDR1 is DFQATT, CDR2 SNEGSKA, per germline (reference sequence). Trimming removed 0 bases at V and 3 bases at J, with 8 bases between. The data are from a study of T cells after yellow fever vaccination. Study as a whole: When fractions had low cell numbers, they were prepared with SMART-Seq v4 Ultra Low Input. General observations from the study: Post-booster repertoires again held most primary-vaccination clones (roughly 95% CD4, 88% CD8). Abundant clonotypes from the bulk population could get into FACS-sorted repertoires as contaminants.

Making TCR cDNA involved 5'RACE template switching, which added UMIs and a universal primer site. TCRdb used MiXCR to reprocess the 5' RACE reads, holding one entry per CDR3 protein. The table lists a few hundred thousand distinct CDR3 sequences, around 6.7% of them singletons. The sample here was CD4+ T cells sorted from PBMCs, taken on the day of the yellow fever booster vaccination. The chain joins TRBV20-1 to TRBJ2-5; D not certain. The sequence derives from a man aged 25 to 40 who received the YFV17D yellow fever vaccine. CDR3 bases: TGCAGTGCTAGAGACCCAACCAAAGAGACCCAGTACTTC. Translating it yields CSARDPTKETQYF.